The clone carrying this T cell receptor (beta chain) has more than one count but fewer than ten. These data belong to a study of regulatory T cells in long-lasting Graves disease. Researchers made TCR beta libraries by using iRepertoire HTBI primers and running Arm-PCR on CDR3 regions. One entry per CDR3 protein results from TCRdb running MiXCR on the multiplex PCR reads. This table has about 430,000 distinct CDR3 sequences, roughly 15% appearing once. V lost 3 bases to trimming and J lost 8 bases, with 12 bases between them. CDR3 length: 13 residues. The germline CDR1 and CDR2 sequences are MNHGY and SVAAGI. Documented time point: newly diagnosed GD, antithyroid drugs for less than 3 months. RNA extracted from PBMCs served as the sequencing template. This same sample was also part of a study on T cells in Graves' hyperthyroidism and ophthalmopathy. That paper states: Patients aged 18 to 65 with hyperthyroidism were newly diagnosed, with duration under 2 months. The model identified upcoming ophthalmopathy a median 6.5 months ahead of onset.

Source: peripheral blood mononuclear cells (PBMCs), taken at new diagnosis, from a patient treated with antithyroid drugs. The origin of this receptor is a woman aged 40 to 50 with Graves disease. The chain is built from TRBV6-9 and TRBJ2-3, with a possible D match to TRBD1 (6 bases). The CDR3 spells CASSYTGLGTQYF. The CDR3, as DNA: TGTGCCAGCAGTTACACAGGGCTGGGTACGCAGTATTTT.